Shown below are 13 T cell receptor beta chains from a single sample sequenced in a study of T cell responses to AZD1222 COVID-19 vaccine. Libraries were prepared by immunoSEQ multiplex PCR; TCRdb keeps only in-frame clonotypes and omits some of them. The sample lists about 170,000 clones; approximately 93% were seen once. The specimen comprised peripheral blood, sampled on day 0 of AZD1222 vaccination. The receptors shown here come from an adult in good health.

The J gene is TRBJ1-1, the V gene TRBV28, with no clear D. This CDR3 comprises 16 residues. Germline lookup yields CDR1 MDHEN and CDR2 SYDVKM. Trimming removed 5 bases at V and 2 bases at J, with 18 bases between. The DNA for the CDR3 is TGTGCCAGCAGTCCCTACGGTGAGGGTTTCAACACTGAAGCTTTCTTT. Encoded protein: CASSPYGEGFNTEAFF.

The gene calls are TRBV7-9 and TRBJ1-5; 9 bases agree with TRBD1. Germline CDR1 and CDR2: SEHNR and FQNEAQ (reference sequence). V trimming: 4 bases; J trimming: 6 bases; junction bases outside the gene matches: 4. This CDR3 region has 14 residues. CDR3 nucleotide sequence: TGTGCCAGCAGCTCTACAGGGGGCGCTCAGCCCCAGCATTTT. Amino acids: CASSSTGGAQPQHF.

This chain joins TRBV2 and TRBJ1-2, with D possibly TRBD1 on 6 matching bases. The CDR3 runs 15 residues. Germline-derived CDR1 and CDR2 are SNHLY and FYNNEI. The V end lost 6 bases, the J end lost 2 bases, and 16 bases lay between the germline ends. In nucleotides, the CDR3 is TGTGCCAGCAGCTCCTGGACCAGGGGAAACTATGGCTACACCTTC. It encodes CASSSWTRGNYGYTF.

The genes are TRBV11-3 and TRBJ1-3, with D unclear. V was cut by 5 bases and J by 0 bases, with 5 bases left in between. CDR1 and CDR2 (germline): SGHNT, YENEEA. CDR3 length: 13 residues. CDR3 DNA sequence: TGTGCCAGCAGCGAGGGCTCTGGAAACACCATATATTTT. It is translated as CASSEGSGNTIYF. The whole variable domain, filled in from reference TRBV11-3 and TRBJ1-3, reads EAGVVQSPRYKIIEKKQPVAFWCNPISGHNTLYWYLQNLGQGPELLIRYENEEAVDDSQLPKDRFSAERLKGVDSTLKIQPAELGDSAVYLCASSEGSGNTIYFGEGSWLTVV.

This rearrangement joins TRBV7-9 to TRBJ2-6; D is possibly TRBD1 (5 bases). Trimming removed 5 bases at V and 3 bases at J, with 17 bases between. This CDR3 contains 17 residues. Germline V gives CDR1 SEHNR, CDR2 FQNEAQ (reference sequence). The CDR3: CASSPWGLMDGANVLTF. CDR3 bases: TGTGCCAGCAGCCCCTGGGGCCTGATGGATGGGGCCAACGTCCTGACTTTC. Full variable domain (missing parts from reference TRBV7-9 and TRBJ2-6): DTGVSQNPRHKITKRGQNVTFRCDPISEHNRLYWYRQTLGQGPEFLTYFQNEAQLEKSRLLSDRFSAERPKGSFSTLEIQRTEQGDSAMYLCASSPWGLMDGANVLTFGAGSRLTVL.

The CDR3 spells CASSLLGQGAQAFF. The CDR3, as DNA: TGTGCCAGCAGTTTATTAGGACAGGGGGCGCAGGCTTTCTTT. This chain connects TRBV6-5 to TRBJ1-1; 11 bases agree with TRBD1. Trimming cost V 4 bases and J 11 bases; bases outside gene matches: 9. Germline loops: CDR1 MNHEY, CDR2 SVGAGI. The CDR3 loop spans 14 amino acids.

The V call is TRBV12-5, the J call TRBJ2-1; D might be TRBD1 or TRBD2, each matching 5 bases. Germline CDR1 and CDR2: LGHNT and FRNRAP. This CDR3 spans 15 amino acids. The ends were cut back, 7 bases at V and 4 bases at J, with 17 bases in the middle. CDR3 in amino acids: CASATSGTVYNEQFF. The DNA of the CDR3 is TGTGCTAGTGCTACATCAGGGACGGTGTACAATGAGCAGTTCTTC.

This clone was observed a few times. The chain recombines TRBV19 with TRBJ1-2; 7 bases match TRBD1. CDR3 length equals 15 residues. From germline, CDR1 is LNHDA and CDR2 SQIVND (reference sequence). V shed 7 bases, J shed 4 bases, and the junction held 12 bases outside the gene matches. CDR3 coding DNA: TGTGCCAGTAAGAGAGAGGCAGGGGGATCCTATGGCTACACCTTC. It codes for CASKREAGGSYGYTF.

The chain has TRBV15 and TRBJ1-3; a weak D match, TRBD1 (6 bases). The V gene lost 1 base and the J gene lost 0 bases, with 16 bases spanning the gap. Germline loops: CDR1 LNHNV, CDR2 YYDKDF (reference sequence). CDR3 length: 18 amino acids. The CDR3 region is CATSRVGPGALSGNTIYF. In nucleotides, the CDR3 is TGTGCCACCAGCAGAGTGGGCCCAGGGGCCCTCTCTGGAAACACCATATATTTT.

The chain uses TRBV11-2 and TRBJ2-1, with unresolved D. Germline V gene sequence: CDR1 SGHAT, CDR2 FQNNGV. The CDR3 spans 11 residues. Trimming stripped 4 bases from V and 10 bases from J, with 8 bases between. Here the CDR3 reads CASSYQGEQFF. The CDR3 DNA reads TGTGCCAGCAGCTATCAAGGCGAGCAGTTCTTC.

CDR3 DNA sequence: TGTGCCAGCAGCTTCTCCGACAGTGAAAAACTGTTTTTT. It translates to CASSFSDSEKLFF. The J gene is TRBJ1-4, the V gene TRBV11-1, with TRBD1 as a possible D gene (5 bases). The CDR3 is 13 residues long. Germline V CDR1 and CDR2: SGHAT, FQDESV (reference sequence). With 3 bases removed from V and 7 bases from J, the gap between germline ends came to 9 bases.

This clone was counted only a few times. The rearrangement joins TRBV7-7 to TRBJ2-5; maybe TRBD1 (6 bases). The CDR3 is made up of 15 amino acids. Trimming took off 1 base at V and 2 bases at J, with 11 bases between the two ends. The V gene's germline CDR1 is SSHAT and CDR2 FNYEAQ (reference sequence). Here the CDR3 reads CASSLGAGAQETQYF. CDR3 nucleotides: TGTGCCAGCAGCTTAGGGGCAGGGGCTCAAGAGACCCAGTACTTC.

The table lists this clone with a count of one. In DNA form, the CDR3 reads TGTGCCAGCAGTTGGACAGTCAATGAAAAACTGTTTTTT. Its protein product is CASSWTVNEKLFF. The genes are TRBV6-5 and TRBJ1-4; tentative D call: TRBD1 (6 bases). Germline CDR1 and CDR2: MNHEY and SVGAGI. The V and J ends lost 4 bases and 5 bases respectively, with 8 bases between them. This CDR3 comprises 13 residues.